The 22 T cell receptor beta chains presented below share a single source sample, sequenced in a study of blood T cell repertoires in COVID-19. The table came from immunoSEQ multiplex PCR; TCRdb's copy has only in-frame clones and leaves some out. The sample records 200,000 to 300,000 clones, about 79% being singletons. Sequencing used peripheral blood. The receptors were gathered from an elderly woman with acute or convalescent COVID-19.

V and J are TRBV5-4 and TRBJ2-5; 8 nucleotides line up with TRBD2. V shed 4 bases and J 1 base; nucleotides not matched to a gene: 12. The CDR3 consists of 17 residues. Germline V lookup: CDR1 SGHNT, CDR2 YYREEE (reference sequence). The CDR3 region is CASSPMVAGGPQETQYF. CDR3 in DNA: TGTGCCAGCAGCCCGATGGTTGCGGGGGGCCCCCAAGAGACCCAGTACTTC.

The chain employs TRBV5-1 and TRBJ2-3; no reliable D call. With 0 bases removed from V and 4 bases from J, the gap between germline ends came to 9 bases. The V gene's germline CDR1 is SGHRS and CDR2 YFSETQ. This CDR3 has 14 amino acids. The DNA for the CDR3 is TGCGCCAGCAGCTTGGGTGAAAGCGCAGATACGCAGTATTTT. Translating gives CASSLGESADTQYF.

The CDR3: CASSSWGDRLGEQFF. Here the CDR3 DNA reads TGCGCCAGCAGCTCGTGGGGGGACAGGTTGGGTGAGCAGTTCTTC. V usage is TRBV5-1 and J usage is TRBJ2-1; TRBD1 matches 8 bases. After removal of 3 bases from V and 9 bases from J, the junction contained 11 bases not matched to a gene. The germline V gene encodes CDR1 SGHRS and CDR2 YFSETQ. This CDR3 spans 15 amino acids. Full variable domain (rest looked up from reference TRBV5-1 and TRBJ2-1): KAGVTQTPRYLIKTRGQQVTLSCSPISGHRSVSWYQQTPGQGLQFLFEYFSETQRNKGNFPGRFSGRQFSNSRSEMNVSTLELGDSALYLCASSSWGDRLGEQFFGPGTRLTVL.

The chain recombines TRBV27 with TRBJ1-3; D gene uncertain. This CDR3 comprises 13 residues. Germline loops: CDR1 MNHEY, CDR2 SMNVEV (reference sequence). V was clipped by 4 bases and J by 4 bases, with 8 bases between them. CDR3 loop: CASSSGMGNTIYF. The CDR3 bases are TGTGCCAGCAGTTCCGGTATGGGAAACACCATATATTTT.

This chain uses TRBV28 with TRBJ2-7; 8 bases align to TRBD1. The length of the CDR3 is 15 residues. The V segment lost 7 bases and the J segment 7 bases; nucleotides outside the gene matches: 15. In germline, CDR1 is MDHEN, CDR2 SYDVKM. The CDR3 region is CASTLATQGAWEQYF. The CDR3 bases are TGTGCCAGCACCCTTGCCACGCAGGGGGCCTGGGAGCAGTACTTC.

This clone was seen once. J is TRBJ2-3 and V is TRBV10-3, with D possibly being TRBD1 (5 bases). Germline V gene lookup returns CDR1 ENHRY and CDR2 SYGVKD. There are 14 residues in the CDR3. V gave up 0 bases and J gave up 2 bases, with 6 bases separating them. The CDR3 loop is CAISESTDTDTQYF. As DNA, the CDR3 is TGTGCCATCAGTGAGTCGACAGACACAGATACGCAGTATTTT.

V and J are TRBV7-3 and TRBJ1-2; 8 nucleotides align to TRBD1. The germline V gene has CDR1 SGHTA and CDR2 FQGTGA. V lost 5 bases to trimming and J lost 3 bases; unmatched junction nucleotides: 11. The CDR3 covers 16 residues. The CDR3 DNA follows: TGTGCCAGCAGCCCCGGGACAGGTCGAGGTGACTATGGCTACACCTTC. The encoded protein is CASSPGTGRGDYGYTF.

The V call is TRBV3-1 (or the pseudogene TRBV3-2), the J call TRBJ1-2; the match to TRBD1 covers 9 bases. CDR1 and CDR2 (germline): LGHDT, YNNKEL (reference sequence). The trim removed 2 bases at V and 7 bases at J, leaving 17 bases unmatched. The CDR3 consists of 18 residues. The CDR3 nucleotides read TGTGCCAGCAGCCAAAATTTCGTATCGGGACAGGGCCAAGGTGGCTACACCTTC. Encoded protein: CASSQNFVSGQGQGGYTF.

As for this clone: The junction does not match germline at one end; this may be a read error. The genes are TRBV5-6 and TRBJ2-3; TRBD2 aligns across 7 bases. CDR1 is SGHDT and CDR2 is YYEEEE in the germline V gene. This CDR3 is built from 14 residues. The CDR3 loop is CASTLGLAADTQYF. The CDR3 DNA sequence: TGTGCCAGCACCTTGGGTCTAGCGGCAGATACGCAGTATTTT.

The chain combines TRBV11-2 with TRBJ1-3; D is unresolved. Trimming stripped 1 base from V and 0 bases from J, with 13 bases between. This CDR3 has 17 residues. Per germline, CDR1 SGHAT and CDR2 FQNNGV. CDR3 loop: CASSLGTGVNSGNTIYF. CDR3 bases: TGTGCCAGCAGCTTAGGAACCGGGGTAAACTCTGGAAACACCATATATTTT.

The CDR3 coding sequence is TGCAGCGTGGCCTTTGGCGGGGCGGCCAACGAGCAGTACTTC. Its translation: CSVAFGGAANEQYF. The chain is built from TRBV29-1 and TRBJ2-7; D possibly corresponds to TRBD2 (6 bases). Germline loops: CDR1 SQVTM, CDR2 ANQGSEA. There are 14 residues in the CDR3. Between the trimmed V and J ends, which lost 6 bases and 5 bases, there was a span of 20 bases.

The V call is TRBV24-1, the J call TRBJ2-5; TRBD2 is a possible D gene (7 bases). The germline gives CDR1 KGHDR, CDR2 SFDVKD. V was cut by 3 bases and J by 2 bases, with 15 bases left in between. The CDR3 is 16 residues long. The CDR3 nucleotides are TGTGCCACCAGTGATGGGGGGGGGACAACTCAAGAGACCCAGTACTTC. This gives the protein CATSDGGGTTQETQYF.

The V and J genes are TRBV19 and TRBJ2-5; 8 bases fit TRBD1. V was clipped by 5 bases and J by 4 bases; unmatched bases: 6. CDR1 LNHDA and CDR2 SQIVND come from the germline V gene (reference sequence). The CDR3 length is 14 residues. For the CDR3, the DNA is TGTGCCAGTAGTCACGGACAGGGCGGAGAGACCCAGTACTTC. This translates into CASSHGQGGETQYF.

The chain joins TRBV18 to TRBJ1-1, with D possibly TRBD1 on 6 matching bases. Germline lookup yields CDR1 KGHSH and CDR2 LQKENI. The CDR3 loop spans 16 amino acids. Trimming stripped 1 base from V and 0 bases from J, with 12 bases between. The CDR3 here is CASSPLPDSLNTEAFF. The CDR3 nucleotides read TGTGCCAGCTCACCACTCCCGGACAGTTTGAACACTGAAGCTTTCTTT. The complete variable domain, with remaining parts taken from reference TRBV18 and TRBJ1-1, reads NAGVMQNPRHLVRRRGQEARLRCSPMKGHSHVYWYRQLPEEGLKFMVYLQKENIIDESGMPKERFSAEFPKEGPSILRIQQVVRGDSAAYFCASSPLPDSLNTEAFFGQGTRLTVV.

DNA of the CDR3: TGTGCCAGCAGCCGGAGCGGGGGGAACGAGCAGTACTTC. It encodes CASSRSGGNEQYF. This chain uses TRBV7-9 with TRBJ2-7; 9 bases line up with TRBD2. The germline CDR1 and CDR2 sequences are SEHNR and FQNEAQ (reference sequence). The CDR3 is 13 residues long. With V trimmed by 5 bases and J by 5 bases, 4 bases remained unmatched.

The chain has TRBV27 and TRBJ2-1, with 8 bases identical to TRBD2. Unmatched junction bases numbered 19, after V lost 5 bases and J lost 7 bases. The CDR3 loop spans 18 amino acids. Germline values: CDR1 MNHEY, CDR2 SMNVEV (reference sequence). CDR3 in amino acids: CASSAPDVVGGARNEQFF. The CDR3 nucleotides are TGTGCCAGCAGTGCCCCGGATGTCGTCGGGGGGGCCAGGAATGAGCAGTTCTTC.

V gene TRBV3-1 (or the pseudogene TRBV3-2) combines with J gene TRBJ1-3, with TRBD1 identical over 8 bases. Trimming cost V 3 bases and J 4 bases; bases outside gene matches: 2. The germline V gene has CDR1 LGHDT and CDR2 YNNKEL (reference sequence). The CDR3 is 14 amino acids. The CDR3 spells CASSHQGAGNTIYF. DNA for the CDR3: TGTGCCAGCAGCCATCAGGGGGCCGGAAACACCATATATTTT.

V and J are TRBV3-1 (or the pseudogene TRBV3-2) and TRBJ2-1; D remains unclear. The CDR3 sequence is 16 residues long. Germline values: CDR1 LGHDT, CDR2 YNNKEL (reference sequence). V was trimmed by 0 bases and J by 4 bases, leaving 13 bases between them. The CDR3 protein is CASSQDSWSAYNEQFF. The CDR3 DNA reads TGTGCCAGCAGCCAAGATAGCTGGTCCGCGTACAATGAGCAGTTCTTC.

This rearrangement joins TRBV19 to TRBJ2-1, with 12 nucleotides matching TRBD2. The V gene end was trimmed by 0 bases and the J gene end by 7 bases; junction bases not matched to a gene: 10. The CDR3 totals 18 residues. Germline CDR1 is LNHDA and CDR2 is SQIVND (reference sequence). CDR3 sequence reads: CASSIEGLAGGPRNEQFF. The CDR3 DNA reads TGTGCCAGTAGTATAGAAGGGCTAGCGGGGGGGCCGCGAAATGAGCAGTTCTTC.

This clone was seen a handful of times. V usage is TRBV5-1 and J usage is TRBJ2-2; weak D call: TRBD2 (6 bases). Trimming stripped 8 bases from V and 6 bases from J, with 17 bases between. The CDR3 runs to 14 residues. Germline lookup yields CDR1 SGHRS and CDR2 YFSETQ. The CDR3 DNA reads TGCGCCAGTAGGTTCGGAGGGTCTTCCGGGGAGCTGTTTTTT. Protein sequence: CASRFGGSSGELFF.

The chain combines TRBV28 with TRBJ2-7; a weak D match, TRBD2 (6 bases). Trimming took off 7 bases at V and 0 bases at J, with 16 bases between the two ends. There are 15 residues in the CDR3. Germline loops: CDR1 MDHEN, CDR2 SYDVKM. The CDR3 nucleotides are TGTGCCAGCACCCCCGCAGGGAGGAGCTCCTACGAGCAGTACTTC. Its protein is CASTPAGRSSYEQYF. Complete variable domain (other parts from reference TRBV28 and TRBJ2-7): DVKVTQSSRYLVKRTGEKVFLECVQDMDHENMFWYRQDPGLGLRLIYFSYDVKMKEKGDIPEGYSVSREKKERFSLILESASTNQTSMYLCASTPAGRSSYEQYFGPGTRLTVT.

V is TRBV28 and J is TRBJ2-1; D may be TRBD1 (7 bases). Per germline, CDR1 MDHEN and CDR2 SYDVKM. The CDR3 runs 13 residues. With 0 bases removed from V and 12 bases from J, the gap between germline ends came to 12 bases. CDR3 DNA: TGTGCCAGCAGTTTATGGGGGACAGCGGGGCAGTTCTTC. It specifies CASSLWGTAGQFF.